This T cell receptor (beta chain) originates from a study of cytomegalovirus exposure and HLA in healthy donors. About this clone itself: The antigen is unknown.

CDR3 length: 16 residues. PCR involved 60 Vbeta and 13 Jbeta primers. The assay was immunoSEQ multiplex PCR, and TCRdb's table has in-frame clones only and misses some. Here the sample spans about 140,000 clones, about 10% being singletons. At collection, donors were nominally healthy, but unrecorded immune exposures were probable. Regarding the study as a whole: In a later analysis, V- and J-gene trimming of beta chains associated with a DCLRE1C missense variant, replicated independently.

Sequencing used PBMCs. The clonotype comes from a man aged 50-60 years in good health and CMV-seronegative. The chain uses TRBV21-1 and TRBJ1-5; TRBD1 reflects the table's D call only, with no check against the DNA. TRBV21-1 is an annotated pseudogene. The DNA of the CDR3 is TGTGCCAGCAGCAAAGCTAGGGGCTATAGCAATCAGCCCCAGCATTTT. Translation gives CASSKARGYSNQPQHF.